The TCR beta chain described here comes from a study of blood T cell repertoires in COVID-19 (dated by TCRdb to about 2020). For context, the study as a whole: Samples from collaborators originated in the United States, Italy and Spain and spanned both the acute and convalescent phases of COVID-19. The prospective study material was composed of cDNA or gDNA derived from T cells, B-cell-depleted T cells, or PBMCs. The dataset comprised deeply sampled blood TCRbeta repertoires from subjects exposed to, actively infected with, or recovered from COVID-19. A freely available public database, intended as a resource for researchers studying the immune response to SARS-CoV-2, is where the repertoires were released. Samples were obtained from the ongoing ImmuneRACE study (first 160 participants) and from over a thousand subjects provided by 6 global collaborators. Sample metadata almost always included a de-identified subject ID, COVID-19 status, age in years and sex. Where available, HLA class I and class II types were taken from metadata supplied by the sample provider and were not determined by assay-based typing. General conclusions and limits of the study: How much clinical and demographic metadata was included differed by source and by participant, and the metadata was provided uncurated.

The immunoSEQ Assay, a bias-controlled multiplex PCR, was used to amplify TCRbeta CDR3 regions from genomic DNA. From the authors' description of their analysis: Nucleated cell counts per sample were estimated from amplification of reference gene primers within the assay. To quantify the absolute abundance of each unique TCRbeta CDR3 rearrangement, sequence reads were collapsed and filtered. For each sample, productive Simpson clonality was calculated as the square root of Simpson's diversity index across productive rearrangements. TCRdb retrieved this table from immuneACCESS and kept in-frame rearrangements only. Not all clones are present; in checked studies, unresolved V genes account for under half, and no reason is known for the remainder. V, J and clone size are those of that table, while D and trimming were read from the DNA. The sample includes about 150,000 clones, with around 80% observed a single time. The ten largest clones take up more than 5.5% of the sample.

Points on this clone: There is no known antigen for this receptor. No base quality values were provided; no much bigger clone lies one nucleotide off.

According to the germline V gene (reference sequence), CDR1 reads LNHDA and CDR2 reads SQIVND. Including the terminal cysteine and phenylalanine, the CDR3 comprises 13 residues. Kept here is only the CDR3 DNA, which spans 39 bases and is read in frame from base 1. Trimming costs V 6 bases and J 4 bases, and their ends lie 7 bases apart. In the prospective study, participants were about 18 to 95 years old, resided in 25 or so geographic areas of the United States, and were enrolled through a virtual design. In the prospective study, cohorts were assigned on the basis of participant-reported clinical history obtained from a screening survey and a study questionnaire. Recovered participants in ImmuneRACE Cohort 3 were defined by two consecutive negative NP/OP PCR tests, clearance by a healthcare professional, or resolution of symptoms. Each participant in the prospective study had whole blood, serum and a nasopharyngeal or oropharyngeal swab collected by mobile phlebotomists. Participants in the prospective study had the option to provide additional blood draws and questionnaires over an approximately 2-month period. Before DNA extraction, blood samples from the prospective study were shipped at room temperature or frozen.

The TCR originated in a man between 50 and 59 years old who had recovered from COVID-19. The source material was PBMCs or T cells enriched from blood (not recorded which). The rearrangement joined TRBV19 to TRBJ1-6; TRBD1 might be the D gene, on 5 matching bases. The CDR3 sequence is CASSAGYNSPLHF. The DNA sequence reads TGTGCCAGTAGCGCAGGGTATAATTCACCCCTCCACTTT.